This T cell receptor (beta chain) was recorded in a study of blood T cell repertoires in COVID-19. Looking at the study overall: Acute and convalescent COVID-19 samples came from the United States, Italy and Spain. T cells, B-cell-depleted T cells, or PBMCs provided the cDNA or gDNA that served as material.

Germline V gene data show CDR1 as MNHEY and CDR2 as SMNVEV (reference sequence). Trimming cost V 8 bases and J 4 bases, with 21 bases left between them. The CDR3 covers 15 residues. The authors' processing: Reference gene primer amplification in the assay estimated nucleated cell counts. Profiling relied on immunoSEQ multiplex PCR, and the TCRdb table lists in-frame clones only, not all of them. For V, J and clone size, that table is used; D and trimming come from the DNA. The sample has fewer than 300,000 clones, 88% seen once. Sequences were obtained from peripheral blood. The sequence derives from a man aged 18 to 29 with active or convalescent COVID-19. The chain employs TRBV27 and TRBJ2-7; maybe TRBD2 (6 bases). The CDR3 here is CASAHPSGQGYEQYF. CDR3 bases: TGTGCCAGCGCCCATCCGAGCGGGCAAGGTTACGAGCAGTACTTC.